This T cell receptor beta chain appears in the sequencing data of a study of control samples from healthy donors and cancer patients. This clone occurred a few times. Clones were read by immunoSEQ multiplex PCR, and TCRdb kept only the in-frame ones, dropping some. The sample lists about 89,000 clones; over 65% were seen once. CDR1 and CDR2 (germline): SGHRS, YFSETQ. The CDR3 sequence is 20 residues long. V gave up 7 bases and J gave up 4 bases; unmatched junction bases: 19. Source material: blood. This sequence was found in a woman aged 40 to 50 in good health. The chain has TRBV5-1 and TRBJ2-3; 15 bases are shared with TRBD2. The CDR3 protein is CASYLSLGLAGGTGADTQYF. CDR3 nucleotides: TGCGCCAGCTACCTATCACTGGGACTAGCGGGGGGAACTGGGGCAGATACGCAGTATTTT.